This T cell receptor (beta chain) was retrieved from a study of T cells in Graves' hyperthyroidism and ophthalmopathy (dated by TCRdb to between 2017 and 2020). Regarding the complete study: Peripheral blood samples were taken at the time of initial diagnosis, prior to any treatment. A discovery cohort of roughly 100 patients, about 43 with Graves' ophthalmopathy and 55 to 60 with stable Graves' hyperthyroidism, was used to find distinguishing TCR V-J signatures. Following sampling, methimazole starting at 30 mg daily was given to hyperthyroidism patients, and high-dose intravenous methylprednisolone was given to ophthalmopathy patients. The 95 to 100 discovery patients were randomly split 7:3 into training and test sets. Thyroid tissue and blood T-cell repertoires from six Graves' hyperthyroidism patients were also compared in the study. Prospective prediction of ophthalmopathy was tested in an independent validation cohort of under 20 hyperthyroidism patients and 15 to 17 patients who later progressed to ophthalmopathy. The paper reports TCR Vbeta CDR3 sequencing of over 130 peripheral blood samples: approximately 41 ophthalmopathy, approximately 74 hyperthyroidism and approximately 17 progressor patients.

Broad study findings and their caveats: During validation, the model predicted progression to ophthalmopathy a median of around 7 months ahead of onset, with around 65% sensitivity and about 75% specificity. Blood samples also contained most of the expanded thyroid clonotypes (frequency above 0.001), which suggests that blood repertoires may reflect thyroid immune responses. No statistical method was used to set the sample size in advance, and investigators knew the group allocation. A model built on a 13 V-J signature distinguished ophthalmopathy from stable hyperthyroidism, reaching about 88% sensitivity and 81.08% specificity in cross-validation and 80%/75% in testing.

Amplification of TCR beta CDR3 regions was carried out from RNA transcripts. The TCR CDR3 was subjected to a first round of RT-PCR using the HTBI primer set and the Qiagen OneStep RT-PCR kit. The libraries were constructed in a second round of multiplex PCR and then size-selected and purified. Libraries were sequenced paired-end with 100 bp reads on an Illumina HiSeq2000. The paper's processing steps were these. SOAPnuke was used to process the raw data, throwing out any read that contained adapters or uncalled bases, had a mean Phred below 15, or lacked an exact constant-primer or identifier match. COPE v1.2.5 was used to merge high-quality paired reads, and clonotypes were defined as unique nucleotide sequences. MiTCR v1.1 was used to align the clonotypes against IMGT TRBV, TRBD and TRBJ reference segments. Only V-J combinations with frequency above 0.0001, covering about 99% of repertoires, were analysed. The TCS score was defined as the ratio of F50 (clonal expansion) to E x V (chaos), calculated using BLOSUM62-based TCRdist between CDR3 peptides within each V-J. Welch's t-statistics and random forest reduced some 510 V-J features to under 15, which were used in a naive Bayes classifier (R e1071). The raw public reads went through TCRdb reprocessing: fastp at Q25, MiXCR clone calling, in-frame beta chains kept. Rows are unified per CDR3 protein, each entry keeping the most common DNA and genes. TCRdb, not the authors, supplied the V and J calls. This sample has 300,000 to 450,000 distinct CDR3 sequences in its table, and roughly 13% of those were observed once. Around 9.2% of the sample belongs to the ten largest clones.

The germline V and J ends show losses of 0 bases and 3 bases respectively, and no gene match explains 16 bases of the junction. The CDR3 contains 19 residues, cysteine and phenylalanine counted. Only CDR3 DNA remains: 57 bases, in frame from the first base. Looking up the germline V gene yields CDR1 MNHEY and CDR2 SVGEGT. A patient counted as having stable Graves' hyperthyroidism if no progression to ophthalmopathy occurred over 18 months of follow-up. Hyperthyroidism patients were aged 18 to 65 years and newly diagnosed, with disease duration of less than 2 months. Patients with uncontrolled infections, other autoimmune diseases, pregnancy or lactation were excluded. Diagnoses were based on clinical symptoms, serum thyroxine and TRAb, thyroid ultrasound and orbital computed tomography. PBMCs were separated from roughly 9.6 ml of fresh peripheral blood using Ficoll-Paque density gradient centrifugation. Total RNA was extracted using Trizol reagent, and RNA quality was assessed on an Agilent 2100 Bioanalyzer.

Ten or more counts support this clonotype. Its target antigen remains unknown. No quality values exist for individual bases; no much larger clone is one base distant. This clonotype was sampled from a woman aged 18-30 years with Graves' hyperthyroidism. The V and J segments used are TRBV6-2 or TRBV6-3 and TRBJ2-5; 7 central bases correspond to TRBD2. Sequenced sample: blood. CDR3 region: CASSYSTSLGGGLEETQYF. The base sequence is TGTGCCAGCAGTTACTCGACGTCCCTGGGGGGGGGTCTCGAAGAGACCCAGTACTTC.